The rows below give T cell receptor beta chains drawn from one sample of a study of blood T cell repertoires in COVID-19. Clones were read by immunoSEQ multiplex PCR, and TCRdb kept only the in-frame ones, dropping some. The data hold about 100,000 clones, with nearly 90% observed a single time. Sample: peripheral blood. The receptor source for this set is a man in his forties or fifties with active COVID-19. The CDR3 runs from the conserved cysteine through the conserved F or W. The D gene is left open where the match is weak. Size values are once, few and many counts, or a class for expanded clones, and some rows have none.

TRBV7-9	.	TRBJ2-3	16	TRBD2	CASSPGLAGGTDTQYF	TGTGCCAGCAGTCCCGGACTAGCGGGGGGAACAGATACGCAGTATTTT
TRBV12-3/TRBV12-4	.	TRBJ1-1	13	.	CASISMLNTEAFF	TGTGCCAGCATCTCAATGCTAAACACTGAAGCTTTCTTT
TRBV5-6	.	TRBJ2-7	14	.	CASSSSRGPYEQYF	TGTGCCAGCAGCTCGTCCAGGGGACCGTACGAGCAGTACTTC
TRBV19	.	TRBJ2-7	16	.	CASSIAGGASNYEQYF	TGTGCCAGTAGTATAGCGGGTGGGGCAAGCAACTACGAGCAGTACTTC
TRBV27	.	TRBJ2-1	12	.	CASIPIFCEQFF	TGTGCCAGCATCCCAATTTTTTGTGAGCAGTTCTTC
TRBV6-5	once	TRBJ1-1	14	.	CASSRSSGGTEAFF	TGTGCCAGCAGCCGGAGTTCGGGAGGAACTGAAGCTTTCTTT
TRBV7-9	.	TRBJ1-1	14	.	CASSLGQVNTEAFF	TGTGCCAGCAGCTTAGGGCAAGTGAACACTGAAGCTTTCTTT
TRBV7-8	.	TRBJ2-7	15	TRBD2	CASSQLAGGQGEQYF	TGTGCCAGCAGCCAACTAGCGGGGGGGCAAGGAGAGCAGTACTTC
TRBV7-2	.	TRBJ1-1	13	.	CASSFLLNTEAFF	TGTGCCAGCAGCTTTCTTTTGAACACTGAAGCTTTCTTT
TRBV5-1	.	TRBJ1-2	13	TRBD1	CASSGDRGDGYTF	TGCGCCAGCAGCGGGGACAGGGGTGATGGCTACACCTTC
TRBV4-3	.	TRBJ2-1	16	TRBD2	CASSQERASGGDEQFF	TGCGCCAGCAGCCAAGAGCGGGCTAGCGGGGGCGATGAGCAGTTCTTC
TRBV10-3	.	TRBJ2-7	13	.	CAITVTETYEQYF	TGTGCCATCACCGTGACAGAGACCTACGAGCAGTACTTC
TRBV5-6	.	TRBJ2-5	13	.	CASSLALIETQYF	TGTGCCAGCAGCTTGGCCCTAATTGAGACCCAGTACTTC
TRBV5-6	once	TRBJ2-5	15	TRBD2	CASSYSGGSRETQYF	TGTGCCAGCAGCTACTCGGGGGGTTCGCGGGAGACCCAGTACTTC
TRBV3-1/TRBV3-2	.	TRBJ2-7	15	TRBD2	CASSQTTSGGAGQYF	TGTGCCAGCAGCCAAACTACTAGCGGGGGGGCTGGGCAGTACTTC
TRBV7-3	.	TRBJ2-5	16	TRBD2	CASSLVASGGQETQYF	TGTGCCAGCAGCTTAGTGGCTAGCGGGGGCCAAGAGACCCAGTACTTC
TRBV14	.	TRBJ2-5	14	.	CASSPYSNQETQYF	TGTGCCAGCAGCCCCTACTCAAACCAAGAGACCCAGTACTTC
TRBV7-2	.	TRBJ1-2	14	.	CASSPPGVIYGYTF	TGTGCCAGCAGCCCGCCGGGGGTAATCTATGGCTACACCTTC
TRBV7-9	.	TRBJ2-7	14	TRBD1	CASSPGTGTYEQYF	TGTGCCAGCAGCCCCGGGACAGGGACCTACGAGCAGTACTTC
TRBV5-1	.	TRBJ1-6	12	.	CASGAPGSPLHF	TGCGCCAGCGGGGCACCGGGTTCACCCCTCCACTTT
TRBV9	.	TRBJ2-3	18	TRBD1	CASAAAWGTGPLVDTQYF	TGTGCCAGCGCCGCCGCGTGGGGGACAGGACCTCTGGTGGATACGCAGTATTTT
TRBV11-2	.	TRBJ1-1	18	.	CASSRMGLRGPMNTEAFF	TGTGCCAGCAGCCGAATGGGCTTACGAGGGCCCATGAACACTGAAGCTTTCTTT
TRBV6-5	.	TRBJ1-2	13	TRBD1	CASTERTGYGYTF	TGTGCCAGCACCGAGAGGACAGGGTACGGCTACACCTTC
TRBV6-1	.	TRBJ2-2	13	TRBD1	CASSDRGLGELFF	TGTGCCAGCAGTGATAGGGGGCTCGGGGAGCTGTTTTTT
TRBV28	.	TRBJ2-3	17	TRBD1	CASADPRGPLSTDTQYF	TGTGCCAGCGCCGACCCCAGGGGGCCGTTGAGCACAGATACGCAGTATTTT
TRBV2	.	TRBJ2-7	13	TRBD1	CASSATGYYEQYF	TGTGCCAGCAGTGCGACAGGGTACTACGAGCAGTACTTC
TRBV11-2	.	TRBJ2-4	15	TRBD1	CASSWGRGHENIQYF	TGTGCCAGCAGCTGGGGCAGGGGGCATGAAAACATTCAGTACTTC
TRBV29-1	.	TRBJ2-2	13	TRBD1	CSPGQGANGELFF	TGCAGCCCCGGACAGGGGGCGAACGGGGAGCTGTTTTTT
TRBV24-1	.	TRBJ2-7	10	.	CATEGYEQYF	TGTGCCACCGAGGGTTACGAGCAGTACTTC
TRBV5-1	.	TRBJ2-7	15	TRBD1	CASQPETGVVYEQYF	TGCGCCAGCCAACCCGAGACAGGGGTAGTTTACGAGCAGTACTTC
TRBV15	.	TRBJ2-1	16	TRBD2	CATSRGGTSGANEQFF	TGTGCCACCAGCAGGGGTGGGACTAGCGGGGCGAATGAGCAGTTCTTC
TRBV6-1	.	TRBJ1-5	14	.	CASSEMGAGQPQHF	TGTGCCAGCAGTGAAATGGGGGCCGGTCAGCCCCAGCATTTT
TRBV14	.	TRBJ2-3	16	.	CASSQKVRSFTDTQYF	TGTGCCAGCAGCCAAAAGGTGCGGTCCTTCACAGATACGCAGTATTTT
TRBV4-1	.	TRBJ2-3	16	TRBD2	CASSHPPAGGPDTQYF	TGCGCCAGCAGCCACCCCCCCGCGGGGGGCCCAGATACGCAGTATTTT
TRBV2	.	TRBJ2-1	14	.	CASSPFSSYNEQFF	TGTGCCAGCAGCCCTTTTAGCTCCTACAATGAGCAGTTCTTC
TRBV7-9	.	TRBJ1-1	14	.	CASSNSLPNTEAFF	TGTGCCAGCAGTAACAGTCTACCGAACACTGAAGCTTTCTTT